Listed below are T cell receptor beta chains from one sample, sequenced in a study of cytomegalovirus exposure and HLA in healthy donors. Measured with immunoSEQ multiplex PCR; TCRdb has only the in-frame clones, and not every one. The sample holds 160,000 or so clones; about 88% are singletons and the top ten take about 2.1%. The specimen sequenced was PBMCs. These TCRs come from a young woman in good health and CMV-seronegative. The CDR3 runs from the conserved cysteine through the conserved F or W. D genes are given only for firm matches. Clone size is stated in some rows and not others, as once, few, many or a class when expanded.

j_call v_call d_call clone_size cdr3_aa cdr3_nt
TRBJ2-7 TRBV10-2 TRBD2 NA CASADRDYDWSVEQYF TGCGCCAGCGCCGATCGGGACTACGATTGGAGCGTCGAGCAGTACTTC
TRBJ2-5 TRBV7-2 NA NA CASSFRASTQYF TGTGCCAGCAGCTTCAGGGCTTCTACCCAGTACTTC
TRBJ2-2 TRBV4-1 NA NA CASSHLRGGENTGELFF TGCGCCAGCAGCCACCTTCGAGGGGGTGAAAACACCGGGGAGCTGTTTTTT
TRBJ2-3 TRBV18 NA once CASSPYRETTDTQYF TGTGCCAGCTCACCATACCGGGAGACCACAGATACGCAGTATTTT
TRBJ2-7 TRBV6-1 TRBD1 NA CASEGQGSPYEQYF TGTGCCAGCGAAGGACAGGGGAGTCCCTACGAGCAGTACTTC
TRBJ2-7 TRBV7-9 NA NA CASSHTPGYYEQYF TGTGCCAGCAGCCATACCCCAGGGTACTACGAGCAGTACTTC
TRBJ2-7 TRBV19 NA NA CASSIDPTGLDYEQYF TGTGCCAGTAGTATAGATCCAACAGGTCTTGACTACGAGCAGTACTTC
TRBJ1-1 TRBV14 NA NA CASSPSNREAFF TGTGCCAGCAGCCCTTCGAACAGAGAAGCTTTCTTT
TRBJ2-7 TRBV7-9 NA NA CASSAVGQIYEQYF TGTGCCAGCAGCGCCGTTGGACAGATCTACGAGCAGTACTTC
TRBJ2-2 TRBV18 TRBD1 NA CASSPSLFPGGLNTGELFF TGTGCCAGCTCACCCTCCTTGTTTCCAGGGGGATTAAACACCGGGGAGCTGTTTTTT
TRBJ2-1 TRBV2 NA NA CASRGMRSGQLYNEQFF TGTGCCAGCAGGGGGATGCGTAGCGGCCAACTCTACAATGAGCAGTTCTTC